The T cell receptor (beta chain) described here comes from a study of shared clonotypes between healthy human individuals. Study in general: Samples came from a couple of female and a few male donors aged 18 to 49. The study's findings and limits: Expectations were that clonotype sharing among donors would be affected by sequencing depth.

The V gene's germline CDR1 is SGHRS and CDR2 YFSETQ. Trimming shortened V by 7 bases and J by 2 bases, and 18 bases separated the two germline ends. The length of the CDR3 is 15 residues. As to this clone: Its target is not known.

TCRdb keeps only in-frame clones here, not all; method: immunoSEQ multiplex PCR. The data show around 1 million clones, 60% to 85% seen once. The chain uses TRBV5-1 and TRBJ1-1, with a weak D call TRBD1 (5 bases). The origin of this receptor is a man younger than 35 in good health. The material sequenced was memory CD4+ T cells sorted from blood. Subset described: CD45RA-negative fraction. The CDR3 reads CASGSQGGLNTEAFF. The CDR3 nucleotides read TGCGCCAGCGGCAGTCAGGGAGGACTCAACACTGAAGCTTTCTTT.